The 3 T cell receptor beta chains below come from one sample, sequenced in a study of T cells in Graves' hyperthyroidism and ophthalmopathy (dated by TCRdb to between 2018 and 2021). Libraries were made using multiplex PCR. Sequencer: Illumina HiSeq 2000. The TCR beta CDR3 regions were amplified from the RNA transcripts. The first round of RT-PCR for the TCR CDR3 was performed with the HTBI primer set and the Qiagen OneStep RT-PCR kit. Using fastp at Q25 and MiXCR, TCRdb reprocessed the public reads and kept productive beta chains. Rows with one shared CDR3 protein collapse into an entry with the most common genes and DNA. The sample table holds approximately 400,000 distinct CDR3 sequences, of which roughly 19% were seen once. The ten largest clones capture about 3.5% of the sample. What was sequenced was blood. The source of these receptors is a woman aged 18-29 years with Graves' hyperthyroidism.

The chain employs TRBV12-3 or TRBV12-4 and TRBJ1-2; no reliable D call. The CDR3 contains 14 residues. With 7 bases removed from V and 0 bases from J, the gap between germline ends came to 12 bases. In DNA, the CDR3 is TGTGCCAGCACCCTGGGAAACGCTAACTATGGCTACACCTTC. Protein product: CASTLGNANYGYTF.

This clonotype appeared a few times. The chain has TRBV5-8 and TRBJ2-2, with a tentative D call TRBD2 (6 bases). V dropped 5 bases and J dropped 5 bases, with 10 bases sitting between them. The CDR3 extends over 13 amino acids. The germline CDR1 and CDR2 sequences are SGHTS and YDEGEE. The CDR3 region is CASRGRSTGELFF. CDR3 DNA: TGTGCCAGCAGAGGGAGGTCAACCGGGGAGCTGTTTTTT.

This clonotype was observed many times. An end of the junction differs from the germline gene, which may be a read error. V is TRBV5-1 and J is TRBJ1-1; 10 nucleotides agree with TRBD1. CDR1 is SGHRS and CDR2 is YFSETQ in the germline V gene. This CDR3 is 14 amino acids long. The CDR3 is CASSLGTGDTEAFF. The CDR3 DNA is TGTGCCAGCAGCTTAGGGACAGGGGACACTGAAGCTTTCTTT. Filled out from reference TRBV5-1 and TRBJ1-1, the complete variable domain reads KAGVTQTPRYLIKTRGQQVTLSCSPISGHRSVSWYQQTPGQGLQFLFEYFSETQRNKGNFPGRFSGRQFSNSRSEMNVSTLELGDSALYLCASSLGTGDTEAFFGQGTRLTVV.